The 2 T cell receptor beta chains reported below all come from one sample, sequenced in a study of cytomegalovirus exposure and HLA in healthy donors. Both 60 Vbeta primers and 13 Jbeta primers went into the PCR. Using immunoSEQ multiplex PCR, the repertoire was profiled, and TCRdb retains in-frame clones only, with some absent. The sample has approximately 160,000 clones, around 76% seen once; the top ten hold approximately 1.6%. Sequencing used PBMCs. These receptors all stem from a girl aged 10 to 17 in good health and CMV-seropositive.

The gene calls are TRBV5-1 and TRBJ2-5, with a tentative D call TRBD2 (5 bases). The germline gives CDR1 SGHRS, CDR2 YFSETQ. The germline V and J ends were trimmed by 3 bases and 1 base, with 16 bases remaining between them. The CDR3 is 16 amino acids. CDR3 protein: CASSWPLWRVQETQYF. The CDR3 bases are TGCGCCAGCAGCTGGCCTTTGTGGCGGGTCCAAGAGACCCAGTACTTC.

The CDR3 DNA sequence: TGTGCCAGCAGTTTAATCCTATCACCAACTAATGAAAAACTGTTTTTT. It codes for CASSLILSPTNEKLFF. The V gene is TRBV28, the J gene TRBJ1-4; D remains ambiguous. Germline V lookup: CDR1 MDHEN, CDR2 SYDVKM. CDR3 length equals 16 residues. The V gene lost 2 bases and the J gene lost 0 bases, with 10 bases spanning the gap.